This T cell receptor (beta chain) was captured by sequencing in a study of T cells after somatic rescue of genetic block. CDR3 length: 15 amino acids. TCRdb's table, derived via immunoSEQ multiplex PCR, lists solely in-frame clones and lacks some. The sample records roughly 15,000 clones, around 70% being singletons. The chain couples TRBV12-2 to TRBJ2-7; the table's TRBD2 call for D was not verified on the DNA. TRBV12-2 is given as a pseudogene. This receptor was taken from a boy aged 10-17 years. The sample taken for sequencing was peripheral blood mononuclear cells (PBMCs). CDR3 coding DNA: TGTGCAAGTCGCTTATGCGGGACGGATTCCTACGAGCAGTACTTC. Protein product: CASRLCGTDSYEQYF.